This T cell receptor beta chain derives from a study of blood T cell repertoires in COVID-19. In the study overall: COVID-19 samples from acute and convalescent phases originated in the United States, Italy and Spain.

CDR3 size: 15 residues. CDR1 is SGHNT and CDR2 is YYREEE in the germline V gene (reference sequence). Between the trimmed V and J ends, which lost 8 bases and 7 bases, there was a span of 25 bases. Measured with immunoSEQ multiplex PCR; TCRdb has only the in-frame clones, and not every one. The sample holds roughly 100,000 clones; roughly 89% are singletons and the top ten take 2%. The sample was peripheral blood. The V gene is TRBV5-4, the J gene TRBJ2-7; TRBD1 might be the D (7 bases). This receptor was obtained from a man aged 70 or older with active or convalescent COVID-19. CDR3 in amino acids: CASSTRGAGLDEQYF. The CDR3 bases are TGTGCCAGTTCGACCAGGGGGGCCGGTTTGGATGAGCAGTACTTC.